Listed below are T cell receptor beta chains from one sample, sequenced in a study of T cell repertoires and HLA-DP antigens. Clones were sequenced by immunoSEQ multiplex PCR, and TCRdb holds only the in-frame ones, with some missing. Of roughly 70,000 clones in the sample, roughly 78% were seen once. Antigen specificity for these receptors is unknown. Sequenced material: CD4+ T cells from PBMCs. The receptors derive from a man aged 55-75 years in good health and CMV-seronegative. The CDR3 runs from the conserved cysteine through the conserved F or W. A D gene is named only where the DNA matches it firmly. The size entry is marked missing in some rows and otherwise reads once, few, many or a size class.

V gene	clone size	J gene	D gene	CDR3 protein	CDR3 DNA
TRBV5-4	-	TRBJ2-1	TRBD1	CASTIRRRQGTDEQFF	TGTGCCAGCACCATAAGACGCCGACAGGGGACTGATGAGCAGTTCTTC
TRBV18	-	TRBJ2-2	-	CASSQQGSNTGELFF	TGTGCCAGCTCGCAACAGGGATCGAACACCGGGGAGCTGTTTTTT
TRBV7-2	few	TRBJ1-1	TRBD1	CASSFGTGNTEAFF	TGTGCCAGCAGCTTTGGGACAGGGAACACTGAAGCTTTCTTT
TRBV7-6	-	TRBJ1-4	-	CASSLGRLKTTNEKLFF	TGTGCCAGCAGCTTGGGCAGGTTGAAGACAACTAATGAAAAACTGTTTTTT
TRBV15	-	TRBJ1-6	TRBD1	CATSKRTGGASPLHF	TGTGCCACCAGCAAAAGGACAGGGGGCGCTTCACCCCTCCACTTT
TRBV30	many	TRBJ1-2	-	CAWSRGYYGYTF	TGTGCCTGGAGTCGGGGGTACTATGGCTACACCTTC
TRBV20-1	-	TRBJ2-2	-	CSARAGELFF	TGCAGTGCTAGAGCCGGGGAGCTGTTTTTT
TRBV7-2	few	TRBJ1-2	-	CASSLEGIYGYTF	TGTGCCAGCAGCTTAGAAGGGATCTATGGCTACACCTTC
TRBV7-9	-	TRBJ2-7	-	CASSLSGGYEQYF	TGTGCCAGCAGCTTGTCAGGCGGCTACGAGCAGTACTTC
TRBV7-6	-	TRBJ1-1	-	CASSSGSGDTEAFF	TGTGCCAGCAGCTCGGGTTCAGGGGACACTGAAGCTTTCTTT
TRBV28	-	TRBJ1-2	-	CASSPLAGVYGYTF	TGTGCCAGCAGTCCTCTGGCAGGGGTCTATGGCTACACCTTC
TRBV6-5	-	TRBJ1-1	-	CASRGSQGLGAFF	TGTGCCAGCAGGGGCAGCCAAGGACTTGGAGCTTTCTTT
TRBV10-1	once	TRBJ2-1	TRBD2	CASHPGGGYSSYNEQFF	TGCGCCAGCCACCCGGGAGGCGGTTATAGCTCCTACAATGAGCAGTTCTTC
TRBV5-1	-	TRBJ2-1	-	CASSLSREAGEQFF	TGCGCCAGCAGCTTGTCCAGGGAGGCAGGTGAGCAGTTCTTC
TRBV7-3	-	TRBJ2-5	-	CASSLTGDGTQYF	TGTGCCAGCAGCTTAACGGGGGACGGGACCCAGTACTTC
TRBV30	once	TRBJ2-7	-	CAWSVTRTGSYEQYF	TGTGCCTGGAGCGTGACTCGAACGGGGTCCTACGAGCAGTACTTC
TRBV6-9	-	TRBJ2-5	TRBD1	CASTFPHRGGQRIKETQYF	TGTGCCAGCACTTTCCCCCACAGGGGTGGCCAGCGGATCAAAGAGACCCAGTACTTC
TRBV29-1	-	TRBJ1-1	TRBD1	CSVATGGNTEAFF	TGCAGCGTCGCGACAGGGGGGAACACTGAAGCTTTCTTT
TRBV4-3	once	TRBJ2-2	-	CASSGSGGNTGELFF	TGCGCCAGCAGCGGCTCCGGGGGGAACACCGGGGAGCTGTTTTTT
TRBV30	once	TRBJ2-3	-	CAEKEGWADTQYF	TGTGCCGAGAAGGAGGGGTGGGCAGATACGCAGTATTTT
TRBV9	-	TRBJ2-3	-	CASSVGTDTQYF	TGTGCCAGCAGCGTTGGCACAGATACGCAGTATTTT
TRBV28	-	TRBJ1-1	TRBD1	CASRPTGVWVNTEAFF	TGTGCCAGCAGGCCGACAGGGGTTTGGGTGAACACTGAAGCTTTCTTT
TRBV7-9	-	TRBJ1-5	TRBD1	CASSSGTGLNQPQHF	TGTGCCAGCAGCTCCGGGACAGGTCTCAATCAGCCCCAGCATTTT
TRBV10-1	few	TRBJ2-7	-	CASSDGPRGLEQYF	TGCGCCAGCAGTGACGGCCCTAGGGGTTTGGAGCAGTACTTC
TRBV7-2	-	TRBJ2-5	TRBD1	CASALPGGRGLETQYF	TGTGCCAGCGCCCTCCCCGGTGGCAGGGGGCTAGAGACCCAGTACTTC
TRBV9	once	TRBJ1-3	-	CASSARPGNTIYF	TGTGCCAGCAGCGCCCGCCCGGGAAACACCATATATTTT
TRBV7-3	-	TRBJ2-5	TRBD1	CASSRGQQETQYF	TGTGCCAGCAGCAGGGGACAGCAAGAGACCCAGTACTTC
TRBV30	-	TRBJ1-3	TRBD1	CAQRGTGGNTIYF	TGTGCCCAGCGGGGGACAGGGGGGAACACCATATATTTT
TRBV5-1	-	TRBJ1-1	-	CASSSRDTGMNTEAFF	TGCGCCAGCAGCTCCAGAGACACAGGGATGAACACTGAAGCTTTCTTT
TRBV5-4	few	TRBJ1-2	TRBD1	CASSPDRGRTYGYTF	TGTGCCAGCAGCCCGGACAGGGGGCGAACATATGGCTACACCTTC
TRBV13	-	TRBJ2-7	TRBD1	CASSPNRQGYEQYF	TGTGCCAGCAGCCCCAACCGACAGGGGTACGAGCAGTACTTC
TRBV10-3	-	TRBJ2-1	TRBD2	CAISVGTSGLYNEQFF	TGTGCCATCAGTGTTGGTACTAGCGGGCTATACAATGAGCAGTTCTTC
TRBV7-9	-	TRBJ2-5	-	CASSRLRRGYQETQYF	TGTGCCAGCAGCCGACTAAGGCGTGGGTACCAAGAGACCCAGTACTTC
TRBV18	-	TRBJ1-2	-	CASSPRGESYGYTF	TGTGCCAGCTCACCACGGGGCGAGAGCTATGGCTACACCTTC
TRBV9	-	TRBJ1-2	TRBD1	CASSVGSGGVTNYGYTF	TGTGCCAGCAGCGTCGGCTCAGGGGGTGTTACTAACTATGGCTACACCTTC
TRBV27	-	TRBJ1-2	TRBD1	CASRTGQGANYGYTF	TGTGCCAGCAGGACCGGACAGGGGGCGAACTATGGCTACACCTTC
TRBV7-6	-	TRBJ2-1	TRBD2	CASSPSGGNNEQFF	TGTGCCAGCAGCCCTAGCGGGGGGAACAATGAGCAGTTCTTC
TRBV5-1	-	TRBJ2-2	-	CASSLAGGGDTGELFF	TGCGCCAGCAGCTTGGCCGGTGGGGGCGACACCGGGGAGCTGTTTTTT
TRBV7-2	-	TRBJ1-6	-	CASSLGSGNSPLHF	TGTGCCAGCAGCTTAGGGAGTGGTAATTCACCCCTCCACTTT
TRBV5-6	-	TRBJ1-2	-	CASRPDRVEGYTF	TGTGCCAGCAGACCGGATAGGGTTGAAGGCTACACCTTC
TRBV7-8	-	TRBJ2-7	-	CASSLAKGIFSNYEQYF	TGTGCCAGCAGCTTAGCCAAGGGGATTTTCTCCAACTACGAGCAGTACTTC
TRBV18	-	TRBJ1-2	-	CASSPPSQDNYGYTF	TGTGCCAGCTCACCACCGAGTCAGGATAACTATGGCTACACCTTC
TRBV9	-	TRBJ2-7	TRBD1	CASSVGPGTATDSYEQYF	TGTGCCAGCAGCGTAGGTCCCGGGACAGCTACTGACTCCTACGAGCAGTACTTC
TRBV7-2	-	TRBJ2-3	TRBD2	CASSFPGGADTQYF	TGTGCCAGCAGCTTTCCGGGGGGGGCAGATACGCAGTATTTT
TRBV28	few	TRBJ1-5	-	CASGISLGLGSSQHF	TGTGCCAGCGGGATCAGCCTTGGCCTTGGGTCCTCCCAGCATTTT
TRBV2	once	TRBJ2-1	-	CASSVPRGPPGNEQFF	TGTGCCAGCAGCGTACCCAGGGGCCCGCCGGGCAATGAGCAGTTCTTC
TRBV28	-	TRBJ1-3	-	CASSGLSSGNTIYF	TGTGCCAGCAGCGGATTGAGCTCTGGAAACACCATATATTTT
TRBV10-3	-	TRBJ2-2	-	CAISIDPGELFF	TGTGCCATCAGCATTGACCCCGGGGAGCTGTTTTTT